This TCR beta chain stems from a study of control samples from healthy donors and cancer patients. Repertoires were generated with immunoSEQ multiplex PCR, while TCRdb's copy carries only in-frame clones and drops some. The repertoire holds roughly 370,000 clones, 75% to 95% seen once, with just under 6.5% in the top ten. The J segment lost 10 bases and the V segment lost 6 bases, leaving 5 bases of the junction unmatched. In germline, CDR1 is MNHEY, CDR2 SMNVEV (reference sequence). The CDR3 length is 13 residues. This clone was seen more than once but under ten times. The sequence derives from a man in his forties or fifties with head and neck cancer. The rearrangement uses TRBV27 and TRBJ2-1; TRBD1 matches 11 bases. The sample comprised PBMCs. Here the CDR3 DNA reads TGTGCCAGCAGCCGGACAGGGGGCTTGGAGCAGTTCTTC. Protein sequence: CASSRTGGLEQFF.